The sequence of this T cell receptor beta chain was determined in a study of cytomegalovirus exposure and HLA in healthy donors (TCRdb year 2017). For context, the study as a whole: In an earlier analysis of about 560 of the donors, 250 to 350 Gb of sequence data and 90 million to 120 million unique TCR beta sequences from 150 million to 200 million T cells were reported. Approximately 330 gigabases of sequencing data and 75 million to 85 million unique TCR sequences made up an early release that covered several hundred HLA-typed donors. Among the roughly 390 genotyped donors, around 81% belonged to the genetic ancestry cluster associated with self-reported Caucasian donors. The study was designed to test whether signatures of past pathogen exposure could be identified by cataloging public T cell receptors. The study used immunosequencing to profile the T cell repertoires of 666 subjects and linked those repertoires to cytomegalovirus serostatus. A separate validation cohort of about 110 different subjects was used in addition to the approximately 670-subject first cohort. To predict cytomegalovirus infection status, the study combined high-throughput TCR immunosequencing, statistical association of individual TCRs with disease status, and machine learning. A later analysis re-analyzed previously published TCR beta repertoires from about 600 donors and added high-resolution HLA genotyping to study TCR occurrence patterns. Rather than using new phenotypic data, the later analysis identified candidate immune exposures from TCR beta sequences and from how often those sequences occurred across donors. An earlier analysis of roughly 600 of the donors used high-throughput TCR beta sequencing to judge whether each TCR beta V gene segment behaved as functional or pseudogenic. Donor age, sex, ethnicity and CMV serostatus were compiled alongside the repertoire data. In a later genetic analysis, genome-wide SNP genotypes for about 55% of the roughly 700 donors were used, and that subset was treated as a discovery cohort. All discovery cohort repertoires had been generated using a single sequencing platform. Class I and class II HLA loci were covered by the typing at four-digit resolution. The number of donors typed differed by locus, with about 629-630 for A, B, C, DRB1 and DQB1, roughly 550 for DQA1, 600 to 610 for DPA1, and some 440 for DPB1. Because of strong linkage in the cohort, roughly five DR-DQ haplotypes were treated as single units for association and clustering. Across 300 to 500 genotyped donors of the cohort, an average of about 200,000 unique TCR beta nucleotide sequences per donor were sequenced, and 15% to 20% of those sequences were non-productive. What the authors observed across the whole study: Correlated functional status among segregating V segments might reflect linkage disequilibrium, but an unknown experimental factor could not be ruled out. Because counts were too low, about 18 rarely observed V segments, including chromosome 9 orphons, were left out of the earlier analysis of over 550 of the donors. In the study, some 160 TCR beta chains were listed as associated with cytomegalovirus. In this cohort, only TCR beta chains were sequenced, and detectable features were limited by the absence of alpha or paired-chain data. According to a later analysis, most CMV-associated TCR beta chains appeared to be HLA-restricted, and the HLA associations seemed to be driven largely by CMV exposure. Some IMGT-functional V segments, including TRBV6-2 and TRBV6-3, could not be told apart with the 87-base-pair reads, so those segments were excluded. Because some donors lacked HLA typing at each locus, the association tests relied only on the typed subset. In a later genetic analysis, a missense DCLRE1C variant was associated with V-gene and J-gene trimming of TCR beta chains, and the association was replicated in an independent cohort. The authors suggested that the approach could potentially be generalized to other disease states and immunological phenotypes. Strong co-occurrence of HLA alleles, especially DR and DQ, made assigning TCR associations to individual alleles difficult. Across donors, most TCR sequences were observed very rarely, whereas some public TCRs were present in many individuals. The classifier was reported to diagnose cytomegalovirus status with high specificity and sensitivity in both the original cohort and the validation cohort. Three of the identified cytomegalovirus-associated TCR beta chains were confirmed in vitro to be specific for cytomegalovirus antigens. At a false discovery rate of 0.05, a later analysis linked 15,000 to 20,000 TCR beta sequences to specific HLA alleles. Several of the top co-occurrence clusters appeared to be linked to parvovirus B19, influenza, CMV and Epstein-Barr virus, according to a later analysis. Roughly uniform sequencing depth across donors was assumed in presence/absence analyses, although this assumption may not hold. In an earlier analysis of about 600 of the donors, most TCR beta V segments appeared in productive rearrangements about 90% or about 30% of the time, broadly matching IMGT annotations. In a later analysis, HLA-associated TCR beta chains showed more clonal expansion and lower generation probabilities than non-associated chains that were equally common. According to a later genetic analysis, donors in an Asian-associated ancestry cluster had fewer N-insertions in productive TCRs than the roughly 660-donor mean. A cluster of highly shared sequence variants was judged likely to represent a technical artifact of the sequencing pipeline. A further reported finding was that TCR beta sequences accurately predicted the HLA-A and HLA-B alleles for most subjects in the first cohort. The only immune exposure information available for the cohort was CMV serostatus. In a later analysis, the rate of TCR association differed among HLA loci, with DRB1 alleles having the most associated TCRs and HLA-C alleles having the fewest.

Libraries came from the immunoSEQ multiplex PCR assay. For the multiplex PCR, a mixture combining 60 forward primers for TCR Vbeta segments and 13 reverse primers for TCR Jbeta segments was used. The CDR3 region of rearranged TCR beta genes was amplified from genomic DNA with a multiplex PCR assay. The Illumina HiSeq System was used to sequence the amplified TCR beta libraries as 87-base-pair reads. The authors' pipeline ran thus. A later analysis counted tens of millions of unique TCR beta chains across the 650 to 800 repertoires, and roughly 10 million of these chains were shared by at least two donors. To remove PCR and sequencing errors, raw reads were error-corrected and collapsed into unique sequences using a nearest-neighbor algorithm that merged closely related sequences. Alignment of CDR3 sequences to IMGT reference sequences was used to assign V, D and J gene segments. For a sequence to be retained, a match of at least six nucleotides was required to both a V gene segment and a J gene segment. A rearrangement counted as productive if the CDR3 had no stop codons and remained in frame with V and J, and every other rearrangement counted as non-productive. Following IMGT convention, CDR3 was defined as the stretch from the second conserved V-encoded cysteine to the conserved J-encoded phenylalanine. The earlier analysis of some 600 of the donors excluded sequences that lacked an unambiguous match to a single V gene segment. In an earlier analysis of a few hundred of the donors, V segments were called functional above 56.7% productive rearrangements and were called segregating when the between-donor standard deviation exceeded 5%. A statistical classification framework was developed to diagnose cytomegalovirus status using the catalog of TCR beta chain sequences. In a later analysis, V and J genes were assigned by comparing TCR nucleotide sequences against IMGT/GENE-DB human TR gene sequences. A later analysis assigned CDR3 sequences and most-parsimonious VDJ recombination scenarios with the TCRdist pipeline. In a later analysis, every TCR beta chain was defined by the combination of its CDR3 amino acid sequence and its V-gene family, and reads without a unique V-gene family were dropped. In a later analysis, fewer than 650 highly shared, low-generation-probability nucleotide sequences were removed to address suspected cross-contamination and a sequencing artifact. In a later analysis, a clonal expansion index was calculated for each public chain from normalized within-repertoire ranks of inferred template counts. A later analysis computed generation probabilities with a VDJ recombination model fitted to out-of-frame rearrangements, and checked the results against IGoR. A later analysis scored TCR-TCR, TCR-HLA and TCR-CMV co-occurrence with hypergeometric tests, applying a repertoire-size bias correction to TCR pairs. To estimate false discovery rates, a later analysis permuted the HLA or CMV assignments 20 times. In a later analysis, co-occurring TCRs were grouped using DBSCAN, with TCRdist sequence similarity added in when clustering inside HLA-allele-positive subsets. Repertoires with fewer than 30,000 or more than 120,000 public chains were left out of co-occurrence clustering, as were about 5 repertoires with anomalous nucleotide sharing. The table was pulled from immuneACCESS by TCRdb, which kept in-frame rearrangements only. Such tables lose some clones; where checked, under half of the loss comes from unresolved V genes, and the rest has no known cause. V and J calls and clone size follow that table, whereas D and trimming were derived from the DNA. The sample has roughly 100,000 clones on record, around 80% of them singletons. The ten largest clones represent roughly 4.9% of the sample.

This clone was detected once. Which antigen it targets is not known. No quality values exist for individual bases; no much larger clone is one base distant. The CDR3 sequence holds 14 residues, the cysteine and phenylalanine included. Only CDR3 DNA is held: 42 bases, read in frame from base 1. Between the V and J ends, shortened by 3 bases and 0 bases respectively, the junction contains 6 bases. Via the germline V gene, CDR1 is SGHTA and CDR2 FQGNSA. In total, 500 to 700 healthy bone marrow donors made up the cohort. All cohort members were sampled while nominally healthy, although unrecorded immune exposures were likely present. The donor tested CMV seropositive, placing the donor among the 250 to 300 seropositive members of the cohort. Each donor provided a peripheral blood sample, and peripheral blood mononuclear cells were used for TCR beta sequencing. Genomic DNA extraction from the blood cell samples was performed with the Qiagen DNeasy Blood Extraction Kit.

This sequence originates from a female donor in good health and CMV-seropositive. The source material was PBMCs. Rearrangement joined TRBV7-2 to TRBJ1-5; the D gene cannot be named for sure. The CDR3 protein: CASSFSVSNQPQHF. The DNA is TGTGCCAGCAGCTTCTCGGTTAGCAATCAGCCCCAGCATTTT.